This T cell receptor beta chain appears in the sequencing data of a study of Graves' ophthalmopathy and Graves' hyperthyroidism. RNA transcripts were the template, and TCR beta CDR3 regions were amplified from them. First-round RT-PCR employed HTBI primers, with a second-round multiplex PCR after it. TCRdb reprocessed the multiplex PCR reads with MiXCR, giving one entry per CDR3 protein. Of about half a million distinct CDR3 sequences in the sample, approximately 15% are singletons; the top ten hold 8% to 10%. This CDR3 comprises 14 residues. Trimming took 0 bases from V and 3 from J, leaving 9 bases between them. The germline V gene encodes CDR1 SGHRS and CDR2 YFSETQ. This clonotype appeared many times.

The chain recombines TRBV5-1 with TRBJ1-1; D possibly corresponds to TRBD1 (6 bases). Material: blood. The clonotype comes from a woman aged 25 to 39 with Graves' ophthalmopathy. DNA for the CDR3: TGCGCCAGCAGCTTGGACCAGGGGCACACTGAAGCTTTCTTT. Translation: CASSLDQGHTEAFF.